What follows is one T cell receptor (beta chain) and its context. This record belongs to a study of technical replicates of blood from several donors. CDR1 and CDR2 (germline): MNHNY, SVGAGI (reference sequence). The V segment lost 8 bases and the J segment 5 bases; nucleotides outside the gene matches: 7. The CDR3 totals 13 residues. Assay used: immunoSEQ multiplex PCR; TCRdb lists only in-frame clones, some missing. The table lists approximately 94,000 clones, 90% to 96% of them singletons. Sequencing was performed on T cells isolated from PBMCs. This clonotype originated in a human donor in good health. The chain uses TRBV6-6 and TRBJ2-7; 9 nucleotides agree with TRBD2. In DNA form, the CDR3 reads TGTGCCAGCGATGCTAGCGGGAACGACGAGCAGTACTTC. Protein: CASDASGNDEQYF.